The 18 T cell receptor beta chains in this list originate from one sample, sequenced in a study of T cell responses to AZD1222 COVID-19 vaccine. The method was immunoSEQ multiplex PCR; TCRdb's version includes in-frame clones alone and lacks a portion of them. The table records about 160,000 clones, around 92% of them present only once. This material consisted of peripheral blood, taken on day 0 of MenACWY control vaccination. These receptors were obtained from an adult in good health.

Here the CDR3 reads CASSVDRGLSPLHF. The CDR3 DNA sequence: TGTGCCAGCAGCGTAGACAGGGGGCTTTCACCCCTCCACTTT. The chain links TRBV9 to TRBJ1-6, with 9 bases that match TRBD1. Germline trimming cut 0 bases from V and 9 bases from J; bases unmatched to any gene: 1. Germline V CDR1 and CDR2: SGDLS, YYNGEE. The CDR3 contains 14 residues.

The J gene is TRBJ2-5, the V gene TRBV14; D is possibly TRBD2 (6 bases). CDR1 and CDR2 from the germline V gene are SGHDN and FVKESK. The CDR3 is 14 amino acids. Trimming pared 1 base from V and 4 bases from J, leaving 10 bases between. CDR3 in amino acids: CASSQVAVLETQYF. In DNA form, the CDR3 reads TGTGCCAGCAGCCAAGTAGCGGTCTTAGAGACCCAGTACTTC.

This chain uses TRBV7-6 with TRBJ2-1, with D tentatively TRBD2 (6 bases). The CDR3 loop spans 17 amino acids. Germline assignment: CDR1 SGHVS and CDR2 FNYEAQ. V dropped 5 bases and J dropped 7 bases, with 24 bases sitting between them. CDR3 nucleotide sequence: TGTGCCAGCAGCCCTCGGAATGGGGTAGCGGCTGGGAATGAGCAGTTCTTC. Translation: CASSPRNGVAAGNEQFF. Using reference TRBV7-6 and TRBJ2-1 for the parts outside the CDR3, the full variable domain is GAGVSQSPRYKVTKRGQDVALRCDPISGHVSLYWYRQALGQGPEFLTYFNYEAQQDKSGLPNDRFSAERPEGSISTLTIQRTEQRDSAMYRCASSPRNGVAAGNEQFFGPGTRLTVL.

This chain joins TRBV24-1 and TRBJ2-3; TRBD1 matches at 10 bases. Trimming at V came to 2 bases and at J to 0 bases, leaving 7 bases not matched to a gene. The CDR3 extends over 18 amino acids. Per the germline V gene, CDR1 is KGHDR and CDR2 is SFDVKD. CDR3 bases: TGTGCCACCAGTGATTCTGGGACAGGGGCGTTTAGCACAGATACGCAGTATTTT. Translating it yields CATSDSGTGAFSTDTQYF.

The CDR3 reads CASSPGSQGGGNGYTF. The CDR3 region has the DNA TGTGCCAGCAGTCCAGGGTCCCAAGGAGGGGGGAATGGCTACACCTTC. This rearrangement joins TRBV27 to TRBJ1-2; a possible D gene is TRBD1 (6 bases). The CDR3 loop spans 16 amino acids. Trimming cost V 5 bases and J 6 bases, with 22 bases left between them. From germline, CDR1 is MNHEY and CDR2 SMNVEV (reference sequence).

The V and J genes are TRBV7-9 and TRBJ1-1, with 10 bases aligning to TRBD1. The length of the CDR3 is 16 residues. The germline V gene encodes CDR1 SEHNR and CDR2 FQNEAQ (reference sequence). Trimming took 3 bases from V and 5 from J; bases not matched to a gene: 9. The CDR3: CASSFPLGQGGTEAFF. DNA for the CDR3: TGTGCCAGCAGCTTCCCCTTAGGACAGGGGGGAACTGAAGCTTTCTTT.

The rearrangement uses TRBV7-9 and TRBJ2-7; 16 nucleotides align to TRBD2. Unmatched junction bases numbered 11, after V lost 5 bases and J lost 7 bases. Germline V gene data show CDR1 as SEHNR and CDR2 as FQNEAQ (reference sequence). The CDR3 sequence is 17 residues long. Written as DNA, the CDR3 is TGTGCCAGCAGCGGCCGGGGGACTAGCGGGAGGGCTTGGGAGCAGTACTTC. Protein sequence: CASSGRGTSGRAWEQYF.

V usage is TRBV7-9 and J usage is TRBJ1-4; TRBD1 aligns across 8 bases. The J segment lost 4 bases and the V segment lost 5 bases, leaving 6 bases of the junction unmatched. Per the germline V gene, CDR1 is SEHNR and CDR2 is FQNEAQ (reference sequence). The CDR3 totals 15 residues. The CDR3 reads CASSPDRDVNEKLFF. CDR3 coding DNA: TGTGCCAGCAGCCCGGACAGGGACGTTAATGAAAAACTGTTTTTT.

The rearrangement links TRBV10-3 to TRBJ1-2, with 8 bases that match TRBD1. The V gene end was trimmed by 3 bases and the J gene end by 7 bases; junction bases not matched to a gene: 7. Germline V gives CDR1 ENHRY, CDR2 SYGVKD. This CDR3 region has 14 residues. The CDR3 sequence: CAISEVQGASGYTF. DNA of the CDR3: TGTGCCATCAGTGAAGTGCAGGGGGCTAGTGGCTACACCTTC.

The chain uses TRBV28 and TRBJ1-4; unclear D gene. CDR3 length: 14 amino acids. The germline V gene encodes CDR1 MDHEN and CDR2 SYDVKM. Trimming pared 5 bases from V and 8 bases from J, leaving 15 bases between. For the CDR3, the DNA is TGTGCCAGCAGTAAGCTTGATTTTATCGAAAAACTGTTTTTT. This codes for CASSKLDFIEKLFF.

The chain employs TRBV29-1 and TRBJ1-5, with TRBD1 matching 10 bases. The germline gives CDR1 SQVTM, CDR2 ANQGSEA. This CDR3 comprises 13 residues. With V trimmed by 6 bases and J by 7 bases, 6 bases remained unmatched. CDR3: CSVGQGTSQPQHF. The CDR3 DNA is TGCAGCGTGGGACAGGGGACGTCACAGCCCCAGCATTTT.

The rearrangement uses TRBV7-6 and TRBJ1-4; TRBD1 is a possible D gene (5 bases). Looked up from germline, CDR1 is SGHVS and CDR2 is FNYEAQ. This CDR3 has 16 residues. Trimming took off 1 base at V and 2 bases at J, with 11 bases between the two ends. CDR3 sequence: CASSLGGKGTNEKLFF. CDR3 bases: TGTGCCAGCAGCTTAGGGGGGAAGGGGACTAATGAAAAACTGTTTTTT.

The V and J genes are TRBV3-1 (or the pseudogene TRBV3-2) and TRBJ1-1; TRBD1 agrees at 7 bases. With 2 bases clipped from V and 5 bases from J, the junction kept 11 bases outside the gene matches. The CDR3 is 16 amino acids. The germline V gene has CDR1 LGHDT and CDR2 YNNKEL (reference sequence). The CDR3 nucleotides are TGTGCCAGCAGCCAATCATCTACAGGGGAGGGGACTGAAGCTTTCTTT. Protein: CASSQSSTGEGTEAFF.

This sequence joins TRBV6-6 and TRBJ2-1; the match to TRBD2 covers 9 bases. V trimming: 7 bases; J trimming: 3 bases; junction bases outside the gene matches: 4. Germline values: CDR1 MNHNY, CDR2 SVGAGI (reference sequence). The CDR3 covers 14 residues. This CDR3 reads CASIPAGGYNEQFF. CDR3 sequence (DNA): TGTGCCAGCATACCAGCGGGGGGCTACAATGAGCAGTTCTTC.

The CDR3: CASSLSGTGEKAFF. The DNA of the CDR3 is TGCGCCAGCAGCCTATCCGGGACAGGCGAGAAGGCTTTCTTT. The gene calls are TRBV5-1 and TRBJ1-1; TRBD1 matches at 8 bases. After removal of 4 bases from V and 11 bases from J, the junction contained 13 bases not matched to a gene. CDR1 is SGHRS, CDR2 YFSETQ, per germline. CDR3 size: 14 residues.

The chain carries TRBV2 and TRBJ2-7; the D is unclear. Germline values: CDR1 SNHLY, CDR2 FYNNEI. V lost 3 bases, J lost 4 bases, and 10 bases lay in between. This CDR3 region has 13 residues. The CDR3 DNA is TGTGCCAGCAGTGAGACGACACTATACGAGCAGTACTTC. Translated: CASSETTLYEQYF. Together with reference TRBV2 and TRBJ2-7, the CDR3 gives the full variable domain: EPEVTQTPSHQVTQMGQEVILRCVPISNHLYFYWYRQILGQKVEFLVSFYNNEISEKSEIFDDQFSVERPDGSNFTLKIRSTKLEDSAMYFCASSETTLYEQYFGPGTRLTVT.

The chain combines TRBV6-5 with TRBJ2-7, with TRBD2 as a possible D gene (6 bases). With 6 bases removed from V and 0 bases from J, the gap between germline ends came to 12 bases. The CDR3 sequence is 14 residues long. CDR1 is MNHEY and CDR2 is SVGAGI in the germline V gene. CDR3 sequence (DNA): TGTGCCAGCAGACACGACGGGAGCTCCTACGAGCAGTACTTC. Amino acids: CASRHDGSSYEQYF.

The chain employs TRBV6-2 or TRBV6-3 and TRBJ2-7, with 7 bases lining up with TRBD1. The CDR3 totals 14 residues. Germline CDR1 MNHEY, CDR2 SVGEGT. The trim removed 4 bases at V and 1 base at J, leaving 4 bases unmatched. CDR3 in DNA: TGTGCCAGCAGTTCCGGGACAGCGTCCTACGAGCAGTACTTC. Protein product: CASSSGTASYEQYF.